The 28 T cell receptor beta chains below all came from one sample that was sequenced in a study of cytomegalovirus exposure and HLA in healthy donors. The PCR contained 60 Vbeta and 13 Jbeta primers. The data were produced by immunoSEQ multiplex PCR, yet TCRdb's version contains in-frame clones alone and is incomplete. The table records around 63,000 clones, 80% to 90% of them present only once. Specimen: PBMCs. The origin of the receptors is a woman aged 30 to 39 in good health and CMV-seronegative.

In this sample, this clone turned up a few times. The genes are TRBV7-8 and TRBJ1-1; 7 bases map to TRBD1. The V gene's germline CDR1 is SGHVS and CDR2 FQNEAQ. The trim removed 5 bases at V and 1 base at J, leaving 4 bases unmatched. The CDR3 covers 14 residues. CDR3 region: CASSKDRPNTEAFF. Written as DNA, the CDR3 is TGTGCCAGCAGCAAGGACAGGCCGAACACTGAAGCTTTCTTT.

The rearrangement joins TRBV5-1 to TRBJ2-2, with a tentative D call TRBD1 (6 bases). CDR3 length equals 14 residues. Germline V CDR1 and CDR2: SGHRS, YFSETQ. Trimming shortened V by 1 base and J by 7 bases, and 11 bases separated the two germline ends. CDR3: CASSLFQGIGELFF. The CDR3 bases are TGCGCCAGCAGCTTGTTCCAGGGGATCGGGGAGCTGTTTTTT.

The chain links TRBV4-1 to TRBJ2-1, with no clear D. CDR1 and CDR2 from the germline V gene are MGHRA and YSYEKL. V lost 3 bases to trimming and J lost 9 bases, with 24 bases between them. This CDR3 spans 17 amino acids. CDR3 bases: TGCGCCAGCAGCCATGTTATACCGGTAACCCCTTCAACTGAGCAGTTCTTC. The encoded protein is CASSHVIPVTPSTEQFF.

The chain combines TRBV6-1 with TRBJ1-2, with D unresolved. V was trimmed by 0 bases and J by 2 bases, leaving 7 bases between them. The CDR3 has 14 amino acids. Germline-derived CDR1 and CDR2 are MNHNS and SASEGT. CDR3 DNA: TGTGCCAGCAGTGAAGCGCGCGGGAACTATGGCTACACCTTC. Residues: CASSEARGNYGYTF.

V gene TRBV5-8 combines with J gene TRBJ1-2; no firm D call. The CDR3 loop spans 17 amino acids. CDR1 SGHTS and CDR2 YDEGEE come from the germline V gene. Trimming stripped 3 bases from V and 3 bases from J, with 21 bases between. In nucleotides, the CDR3 is TGTGCCAGCAGCTCCACCCACCGGACTTCCAGAGACTATGGCTACACCTTC. This encodes CASSSTHRTSRDYGYTF.

This clone was observed once. This chain links TRBV7-9 with TRBJ1-1; 7 positions match TRBD1. With V trimmed by 1 base and J by 4 bases, 6 bases remained unmatched. The CDR3 has 15 amino acids. Germline V gene data show CDR1 as SEHNR and CDR2 as FQNEAQ (reference sequence). The CDR3 is CASSLGQGRGTEAFF. CDR3 sequence (DNA): TGTGCCAGCAGCTTAGGACAGGGACGGGGCACTGAAGCTTTCTTT.

Comment on this clone: In the same sample, other DNA sequences code for this CDR3. The J gene is TRBJ1-4, the V gene TRBV7-6, with 7 bases that match TRBD1. This CDR3 region has 15 residues. The germline CDR1 and CDR2 sequences are SGHVS and FNYEAQ. The V segment lost 1 base and the J segment 4 bases; nucleotides outside the gene matches: 3. The chain's CDR3 is CASSLGTGDNEKLFF. Here the CDR3 DNA reads TGTGCCAGCAGCTTAGGGACAGGAGATAATGAAAAACTGTTTTTT.

The count of this clone is one. V and J are TRBV5-1 and TRBJ1-2; a possible D gene is TRBD1 (6 bases). From germline, CDR1 is SGHRS and CDR2 YFSETQ. This CDR3 has 14 residues. The germline V and J ends were trimmed by 4 bases and 8 bases, with 18 bases remaining between them. The CDR3 DNA sequence: TGCGCCAGCAGCGAACAGGGAAGTTCAGGAGGCTACACCTTC. Translating gives CASSEQGSSGGYTF.

The chain links TRBV11-2 to TRBJ2-3; no firm D call. Germline V lookup: CDR1 SGHAT, CDR2 FQNNGV. This CDR3 has 14 amino acids. V lost 1 base to trimming and J lost 2 bases, with 7 bases between them. The CDR3 region has the DNA TGTGCCAGCAGCTTAGGTTCTGTCACAGATACGCAGTATTTT. It yields the protein CASSLGSVTDTQYF. Full variable domain (rest looked up from reference TRBV11-2 and TRBJ2-3): EAGVAQSPRYKIIEKRQSVAFWCNPISGHATLYWYQQILGQGPKLLIQFQNNGVVDDSQLPKDRFSAERLKGVDSTLKIQPAKLEDSAVYLCASSLGSVTDTQYFGPGTRLTVL.

This CDR3 is CASSPLRSVAFF. CDR3 sequence (DNA): TGTGCCAGCAGCCCCCTCCGCAGTGTGGCTTTCTTT. V gene TRBV7-2 combines with J gene TRBJ1-1; no reliable D call. Germline assignment: CDR1 SGHTA and CDR2 FQGNSA. V was trimmed by 5 bases and J by 11 bases, leaving 15 bases between them. The CDR3 is made up of 12 amino acids.

The chain combines TRBV7-9 with TRBJ1-4, with D possibly being TRBD1 (5 bases). V was pared by 5 bases and J by 1 base, with 11 bases between. This CDR3 is built from 15 residues. CDR1 and CDR2 from the germline V gene are SEHNR and FQNEAQ (reference sequence). The DNA for the CDR3 is TGTGCCAGCAGCCCTGTCCAGGGAACTAATGAAAAACTGTTTTTT. Translated: CASSPVQGTNEKLFF.

The rearrangement links TRBV4-2 to TRBJ2-3; D is perhaps TRBD2 (7 bases). CDR3 length: 15 residues. Between the trimmed V and J ends, which lost 2 bases and 6 bases, there was a span of 15 bases. The germline V gene has CDR1 LGHNA and CDR2 YNFKEQ. The CDR3 nucleotides are TGTGCCAGCAGCCAACGGGGGGCGGGCCGTGATACGCAGTATTTT. This translates into CASSQRGAGRDTQYF.

The V and J genes are TRBV2 and TRBJ2-6; possibly TRBD1 for D (7 bases). The CDR3 is made up of 17 amino acids. V was pared by 4 bases and J by 0 bases, with 13 bases between. Per the germline V gene, CDR1 is SNHLY and CDR2 is FYNNEI. This chain's CDR3 is CASSGQGGDSGANVLTF. DNA of the CDR3: TGTGCCAGCAGTGGACAGGGAGGCGACTCTGGGGCCAACGTCCTGACTTTC.

The rearrangement links TRBV9 to TRBJ1-3, with D unclear. The CDR3 has 14 residues. CDR1 is SGDLS, CDR2 YYNGEE, per germline. V gave up 6 bases and J gave up 4 bases, with 14 bases separating them. The CDR3 DNA is TGTGCCAGCACTTCATTTGGCCCAGGAAACACCATATATTTT. It is translated as CASTSFGPGNTIYF.

The chain employs TRBV7-9 and TRBJ2-1; 9 nucleotides match TRBD2. The V gene's germline CDR1 is SEHNR and CDR2 FQNEAQ (reference sequence). Trimming at V came to 5 bases and at J to 8 bases, leaving 10 bases not matched to a gene. This CDR3 has 15 residues. In DNA, the CDR3 is TGTGCCAGCAGCGGCTTGCGGGGGGGCCTGGATGAGCAGTTCTTC. Amino acids: CASSGLRGGLDEQFF.

The chain links TRBV4-3 to TRBJ2-7, with D tentatively TRBD2 (6 bases). CDR3 length: 13 residues. The germline V gene encodes CDR1 LGHNA and CDR2 YSLEER. V dropped 4 bases and J dropped 4 bases, with 11 bases sitting between them. This CDR3 is CASSRGASYEQYF. In DNA, the CDR3 is TGCGCCAGCAGCCGCGGGGCTTCTTACGAGCAGTACTTC.

This chain uses TRBV28 with TRBJ1-3; possible D gene TRBD1, 6 bases. V gave up 5 bases and J gave up 7 bases, with 15 bases separating them. This CDR3 is 14 amino acids long. Germline loops: CDR1 MDHEN, CDR2 SYDVKM. DNA for the CDR3: TGTGCCAGCAGTCTAGGGGGTCTCCCGAACACCATATATTTT. Amino acids: CASSLGGLPNTIYF.

This clone was seen a few times. This rearrangement joins TRBV11-2 to TRBJ2-7, with D perhaps matching TRBD2 (5 bases). From germline, CDR1 is SGHAT and CDR2 FQNNGV. V was trimmed by 5 bases and J by 2 bases, leaving 13 bases between them. The CDR3 consists of 14 residues. The CDR3 DNA sequence: TGTGCCAGCAGCGGGCGAAGGACTCCCTACGAGCAGTACTTC. Translation: CASSGRRTPYEQYF.

The genes are TRBV19 and TRBJ1-4; TRBD1 matches at 7 bases. After removal of 4 bases from V and 5 bases from J, the junction contained 10 bases not matched to a gene. The CDR3 consists of 16 residues. Per the germline V gene, CDR1 is LNHDA and CDR2 is SQIVND (reference sequence). The CDR3 nucleotides are TGTGCCAGTAGTACGACCTGGGACAGTAACAATGAAAAACTGTTTTTT. As protein: CASSTTWDSNNEKLFF.

The chain employs TRBV18 and TRBJ1-2; TRBD1 is a possible D gene (6 bases). The germline V gene encodes CDR1 KGHSH and CDR2 LQKENI. CDR3 length: 14 residues. V was pared by 3 bases and J by 0 bases, with 8 bases between. The CDR3 sequence: CASSPDRTNYGYTF. The CDR3 DNA is TGTGCCAGCTCACCGGACAGAACTAACTATGGCTACACCTTC. Filled out from reference TRBV18 and TRBJ1-2, the complete variable domain reads NAGVMQNPRHLVRRRGQEARLRCSPMKGHSHVYWYRQLPEEGLKFMVYLQKENIIDESGMPKERFSAEFPKEGPSILRIQQVVRGDSAAYFCASSPDRTNYGYTFGSGTRLTVV.

In its sample, this clone was seen once. The chain employs TRBV28 and TRBJ2-6; D is uncertain. V lost 6 bases to trimming and J lost 0 bases, with 3 bases between them. CDR3 length: 13 residues. Germline values: CDR1 MDHEN, CDR2 SYDVKM. CDR3 sequence: CASSVSGANVLTF. For the CDR3, the DNA is TGTGCCAGCAGCGTCTCTGGGGCCAACGTCCTGACTTTC.

This chain joins TRBV5-1 and TRBJ2-3; D uncertain. Germline V gene data show CDR1 as SGHRS and CDR2 as YFSETQ. V lost 5 bases, J lost 2 bases, and 6 bases lay in between. This CDR3 contains 12 residues. The CDR3 DNA follows: TGCGCCAGCAGTTCCCTCACAGATACGCAGTATTTT. Amino acids: CASSSLTDTQYF.

Note on this clone: Other DNA variants within this sample encode the same CDR3. This chain uses TRBV7-9 with TRBJ2-7; 8 bases are shared with TRBD1. The CDR3 consists of 14 residues. Germline lookup yields CDR1 SEHNR and CDR2 FQNEAQ (reference sequence). J gave up 3 bases and V 3 bases, and 4 bases lay outside the gene matches. The DNA of the CDR3 is TGTGCCAGCAGCTTTCGACAGGGGATCTACGAGCAGTACTTC. Protein sequence: CASSFRQGIYEQYF.

The chain joins TRBV2 to TRBJ1-5; no definite D call. CDR1 and CDR2 (germline): SNHLY, FYNNEI. With 3 bases removed from V and 3 bases from J, the gap between germline ends came to 9 bases. The CDR3 covers 14 residues. The CDR3 DNA reads TGTGCCAGCAGTGAGGGGAGTAACAATCAGCCCCAGCATTTT. Translating gives CASSEGSNNQPQHF.

This chain uses TRBV29-1 with TRBJ1-1; 11 bases match TRBD1. The CDR3 is made up of 13 amino acids. Germline V gene data show CDR1 as SQVTM and CDR2 as ANQGSEA. V was clipped by 6 bases and J by 5 bases; unmatched bases: 5. The CDR3 region has the DNA TGCAGCGTCGGGGACAGGGGGAAAACTGAAGCTTTCTTT. Protein: CSVGDRGKTEAFF.

J is TRBJ1-2 and V is TRBV6-1; 9 bases are shared with TRBD1. CDR1 is MNHNS, CDR2 SASEGT, per germline. J was trimmed by 5 bases and V by 0 bases; bases with no gene match: 7. The CDR3 is 16 amino acids. The CDR3 reads CASSEAGTGNIYGYTF. The CDR3, as DNA: TGTGCCAGCAGTGAAGCAGGGACAGGGAATATTTATGGCTACACCTTC.

J is TRBJ2-2 and V is TRBV5-4, with 7 positions matching TRBD1. The CDR3 is 16 residues long. Germline CDR1 and CDR2: SGHNT and YYREEE (reference sequence). Trimming cost V 1 base and J 0 bases; bases outside gene matches: 3. CDR3 residues: CASSLSQGANTGELFF. The CDR3 nucleotides read TGTGCCAGCAGCTTGTCGCAGGGGGCGAACACCGGGGAGCTGTTTTTT. Full variable domain (outside the CDR3, taken from reference TRBV5-4 and TRBJ2-2): ETGVTQSPTHLIKTRGQQVTLRCSSQSGHNTVSWYQQALGQGPQFIFQYYREEENGRGNFPPRFSGLQFPNYSSELNVNALELDDSALYLCASSLSQGANTGELFFGEGSRLTVL.

Note on this clone: Other DNA sequences within the sample encode an identical CDR3. V is TRBV7-2 and J is TRBJ1-5; 8 bases fit TRBD1. The CDR3 has 14 residues. Germline assignment: CDR1 SGHTA and CDR2 FQGNSA. V shed 3 bases, J shed 7 bases, and the junction held 5 bases outside the gene matches. In DNA, the CDR3 is TGTGCCAGCAGCTTCGGACAGGGTGGGCAGCCCCAGCATTTT. It encodes CASSFGQGGQPQHF.